This T cell receptor (beta chain) emerged from a study of cytomegalovirus exposure and HLA in healthy donors. Study-level information: Genotyping of more than 300 donors showed that 70% to 90% belonged to the Caucasian-associated ancestry cluster. Study-wide results and caveats: The classifier reportedly diagnosed cytomegalovirus status with high specificity and sensitivity. Previous analysis showed most TCR beta V segments were productive about 87% or about 30% of the time. A later analysis reportedly identified an Asian-associated ancestry cluster as carrying fewer N-insertions than the approximately 670-donor mean.

PCR involved 60 Vbeta and 13 Jbeta primers. Profiling relied on immunoSEQ multiplex PCR, and the TCRdb table lists in-frame clones only, not all of them. The top ten hold approximately 1.2% of the sample, which has 150,000 or so clones, more than 65% seen once. The ends were cut back, 1 base at V and 8 bases at J, with 12 bases in the middle. Germline V lookup: CDR1 SGHTA, CDR2 FQGTGA. The CDR3 totals 15 residues. Note on this clone: As yet, its antigen is unknown.

The sequencing input was PBMCs. The receptor's source is a man aged 50-60 years in good health and CMV-seropositive. V is TRBV7-3 and J is TRBJ1-6, with TRBD1 as a possible D gene (6 bases). Here the CDR3 reads CASSLMAGADSPLHF. CDR3 bases: TGTGCCAGCAGCTTAATGGCGGGGGCTGATTCACCCCTCCACTTT.